This TCR beta chain stems from a study of glioma-infiltrating T cells after dendritic cell vaccination. Time point reported: after dendritic cell vaccination, including at tumor progression/relapse. Blood PBMC samples: pre-vaccination, two weeks post third vaccination, and at tumor progression. V shed 5 bases, J shed 2 bases, and the junction held 10 bases outside the gene matches. The V gene's germline CDR1 is MNHEY and CDR2 SMNVEV (reference sequence). The CDR3 sequence is 17 residues long. Generated by immunoSEQ multiplex PCR, the TCRdb table keeps only in-frame clones and is missing some. The sample lists 90,000 to 110,000 clones, 90% occurring once.

The chain joins TRBV27 to TRBJ2-1, with 9 bases aligning to TRBD2. The TCR was taken from a human donor with glioblastoma. The sequences come from blood, collected after dendritic cell vaccination. The DNA for the CDR3 is TGTGCCAGCAGTCCCACGAGCGGGGGGCTGCCCTACAATGAGCAGTTCTTC. Its protein product is CASSPTSGGLPYNEQFF.